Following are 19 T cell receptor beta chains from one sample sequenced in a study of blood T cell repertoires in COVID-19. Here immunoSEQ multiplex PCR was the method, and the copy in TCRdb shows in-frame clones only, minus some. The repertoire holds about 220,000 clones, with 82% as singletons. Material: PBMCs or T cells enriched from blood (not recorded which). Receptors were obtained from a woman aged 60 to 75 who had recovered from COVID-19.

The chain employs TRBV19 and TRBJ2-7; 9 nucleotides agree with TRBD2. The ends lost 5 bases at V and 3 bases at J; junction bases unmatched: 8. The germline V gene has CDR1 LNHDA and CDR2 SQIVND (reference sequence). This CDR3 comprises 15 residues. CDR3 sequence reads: CASSSLAGVVYEQYF. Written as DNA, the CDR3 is TGTGCCAGTAGTTCGTTAGCGGGAGTAGTCTACGAGCAGTACTTC.

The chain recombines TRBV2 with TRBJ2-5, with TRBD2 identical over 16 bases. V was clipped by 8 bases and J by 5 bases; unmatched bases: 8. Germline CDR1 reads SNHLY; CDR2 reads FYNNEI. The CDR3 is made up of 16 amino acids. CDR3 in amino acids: CASDRGLAGGYETQYF. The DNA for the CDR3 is TGTGCCAGCGACAGGGGACTAGCGGGAGGGTACGAGACCCAGTACTTC. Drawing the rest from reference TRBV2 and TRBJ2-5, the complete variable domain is EPEVTQTPSHQVTQMGQEVILRCVPISNHLYFYWYRQILGQKVEFLVSFYNNEISEKSEIFDDQFSVERPDGSNFTLKIRSTKLEDSAMYFCASDRGLAGGYETQYFGPGTRLLVL.

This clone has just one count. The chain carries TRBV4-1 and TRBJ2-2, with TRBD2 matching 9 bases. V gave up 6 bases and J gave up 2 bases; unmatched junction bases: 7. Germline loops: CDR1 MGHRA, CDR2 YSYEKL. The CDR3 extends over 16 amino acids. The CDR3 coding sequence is TGCGCCAGCAGGGGATTAGCGGGAGCTAACACCGGGGAGCTGTTTTTT. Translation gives CASRGLAGANTGELFF.

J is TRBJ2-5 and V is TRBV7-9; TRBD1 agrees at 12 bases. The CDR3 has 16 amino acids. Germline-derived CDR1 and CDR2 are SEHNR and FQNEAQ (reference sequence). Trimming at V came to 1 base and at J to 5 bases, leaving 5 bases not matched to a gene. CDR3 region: CASSLGDRGRTETQYF. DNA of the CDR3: TGTGCCAGCAGCTTAGGGGACAGGGGGCGTACGGAGACCCAGTACTTC.

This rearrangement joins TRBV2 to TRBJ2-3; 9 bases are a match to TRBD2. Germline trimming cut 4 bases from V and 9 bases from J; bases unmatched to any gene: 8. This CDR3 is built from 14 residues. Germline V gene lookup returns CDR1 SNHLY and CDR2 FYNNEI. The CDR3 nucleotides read TGTGCCAGCAGTGTGCGGGGGGGCGAGAGCACGCAGTATTTT. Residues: CASSVRGGESTQYF.

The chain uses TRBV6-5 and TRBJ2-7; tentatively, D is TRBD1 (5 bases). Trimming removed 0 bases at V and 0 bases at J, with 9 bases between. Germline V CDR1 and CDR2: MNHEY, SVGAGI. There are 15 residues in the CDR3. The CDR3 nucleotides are TGTGCCAGCAGTTACTCGGACACCTTCTCCTACGAGCAGTACTTC. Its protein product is CASSYSDTFSYEQYF.

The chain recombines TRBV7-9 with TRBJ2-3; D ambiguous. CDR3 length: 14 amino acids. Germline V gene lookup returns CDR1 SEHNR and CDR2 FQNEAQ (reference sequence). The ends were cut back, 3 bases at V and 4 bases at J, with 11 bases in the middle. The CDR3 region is CASSLGPISDTQYF. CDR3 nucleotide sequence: TGTGCCAGCAGCTTGGGCCCTATCTCAGATACGCAGTATTTT.

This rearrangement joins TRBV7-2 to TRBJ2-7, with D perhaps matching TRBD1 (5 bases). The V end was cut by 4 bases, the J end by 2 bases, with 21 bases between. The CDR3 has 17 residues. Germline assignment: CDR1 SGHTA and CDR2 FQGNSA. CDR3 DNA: TGTGCCAGCAGCTCCGCGACCCACAGGTACAGCCCCTACGAGCAGTACTTC. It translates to CASSSATHRYSPYEQYF.

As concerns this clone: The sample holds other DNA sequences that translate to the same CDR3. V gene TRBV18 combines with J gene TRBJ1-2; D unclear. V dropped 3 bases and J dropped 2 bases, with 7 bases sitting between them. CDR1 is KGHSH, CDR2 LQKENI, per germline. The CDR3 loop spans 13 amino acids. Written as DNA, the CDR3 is TGTGCCAGCTCACCCACGGTCAACTATGGCTACACCTTC. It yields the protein CASSPTVNYGYTF. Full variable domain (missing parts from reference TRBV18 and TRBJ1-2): NAGVMQNPRHLVRRRGQEARLRCSPMKGHSHVYWYRQLPEEGLKFMVYLQKENIIDESGMPKERFSAEFPKEGPSILRIQQVVRGDSAAYFCASSPTVNYGYTFGSGTRLTVV.

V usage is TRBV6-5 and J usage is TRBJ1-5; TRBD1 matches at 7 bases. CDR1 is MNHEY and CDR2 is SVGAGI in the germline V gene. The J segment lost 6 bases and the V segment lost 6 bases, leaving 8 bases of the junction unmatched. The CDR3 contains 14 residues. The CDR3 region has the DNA TGTGCCAGCAGAACAGGGGTAGTTAGTCAGCCCCAGCATTTT. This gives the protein CASRTGVVSQPQHF.

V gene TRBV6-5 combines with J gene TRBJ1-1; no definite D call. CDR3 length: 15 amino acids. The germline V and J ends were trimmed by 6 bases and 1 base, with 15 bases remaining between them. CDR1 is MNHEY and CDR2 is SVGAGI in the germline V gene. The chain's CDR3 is CASSDSSRENTEAFF. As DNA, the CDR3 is TGTGCCAGCAGCGACTCGTCCCGAGAGAACACTGAAGCTTTCTTT.

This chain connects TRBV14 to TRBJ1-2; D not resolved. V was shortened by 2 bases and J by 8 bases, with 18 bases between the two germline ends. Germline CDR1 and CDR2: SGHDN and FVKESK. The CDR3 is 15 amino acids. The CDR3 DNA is TGTGCCAGCAGCCAACGACGGTCGACTCCCGCCGGCTACACCTTC. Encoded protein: CASSQRRSTPAGYTF.

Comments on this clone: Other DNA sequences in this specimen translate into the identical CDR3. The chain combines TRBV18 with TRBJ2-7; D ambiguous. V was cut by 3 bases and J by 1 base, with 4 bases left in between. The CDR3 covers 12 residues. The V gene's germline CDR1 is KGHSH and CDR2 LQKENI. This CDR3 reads CASSPSSYEQYF. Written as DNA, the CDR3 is TGTGCCAGCTCACCGTCTTCCTACGAGCAGTACTTC.

The CDR3 spells CASRAGTGSWQETQYF. In DNA, the CDR3 is TGTGCCAGTAGAGCCGGGACAGGGTCGTGGCAAGAGACCCAGTACTTC. V usage is TRBV19 and J usage is TRBJ2-5; 9 nucleotides line up with TRBD1. The CDR3 runs to 16 residues. Germline assignment: CDR1 LNHDA and CDR2 SQIVND (reference sequence). V shed 6 bases and J 2 bases; nucleotides not matched to a gene: 10.

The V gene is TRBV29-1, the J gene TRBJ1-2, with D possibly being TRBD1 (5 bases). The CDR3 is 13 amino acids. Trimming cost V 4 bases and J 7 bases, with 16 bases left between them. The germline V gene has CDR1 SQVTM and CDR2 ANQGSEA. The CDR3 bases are TGCAGCGTTGGAGGGTCGACGGGGGTTGGCTACACCTTC. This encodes CSVGGSTGVGYTF.

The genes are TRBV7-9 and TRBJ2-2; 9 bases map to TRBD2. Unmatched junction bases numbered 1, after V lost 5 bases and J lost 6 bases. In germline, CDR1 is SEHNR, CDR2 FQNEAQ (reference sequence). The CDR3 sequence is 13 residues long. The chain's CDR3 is CASSRTSAGELFF. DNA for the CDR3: TGTGCCAGCAGCCGGACTAGCGCCGGGGAGCTGTTTTTT. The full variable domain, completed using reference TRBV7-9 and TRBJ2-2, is DTGVSQNPRHKITKRGQNVTFRCDPISEHNRLYWYRQTLGQGPEFLTYFQNEAQLEKSRLLSDRFSAERPKGSFSTLEIQRTEQGDSAMYLCASSRTSAGELFFGEGSRLTVL.

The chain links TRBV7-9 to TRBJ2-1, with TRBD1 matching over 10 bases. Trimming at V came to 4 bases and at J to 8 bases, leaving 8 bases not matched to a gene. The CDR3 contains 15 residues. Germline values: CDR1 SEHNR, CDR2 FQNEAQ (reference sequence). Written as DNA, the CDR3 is TGTGCCAGCAGCTCCGGAGGGACAGGGGTCCATGAGCAGTTCTTC. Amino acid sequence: CASSSGGTGVHEQFF.

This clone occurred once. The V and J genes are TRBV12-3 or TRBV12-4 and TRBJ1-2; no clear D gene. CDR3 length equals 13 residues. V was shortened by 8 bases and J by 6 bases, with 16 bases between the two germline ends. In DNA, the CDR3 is TGTGCCAGCGTATCTCGCGGGCCAGATGGCTACACCTTC. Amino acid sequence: CASVSRGPDGYTF.

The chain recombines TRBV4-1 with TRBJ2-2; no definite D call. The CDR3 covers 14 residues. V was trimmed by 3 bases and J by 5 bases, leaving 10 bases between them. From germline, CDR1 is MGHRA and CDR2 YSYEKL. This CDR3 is CASSQIQSTGELFF. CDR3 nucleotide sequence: TGCGCCAGCAGCCAGATACAGAGTACCGGGGAGCTGTTTTTT.